This TCR beta chain was recovered during a study of blood T cell repertoires in COVID-19. Study summary: T cells, B-cell-depleted T cells, or PBMCs supplied cDNA or gDNA.

The assay was immunoSEQ multiplex PCR, and TCRdb's table has in-frame clones only and misses some. The data hold 200,000 to 300,000 clones, with approximately 86% observed a single time. What was sequenced was peripheral blood. The receptor was derived from a man in his forties who had recovered from COVID-19.

CDR3 protein: CASVGQGYGYTF. The DNA of the CDR3 is TGTGCCAGCGTAGGACAGGGCTACGGCTACACCTTC. The chain couples TRBV6-5 to TRBJ1-2; 8 bases are shared with TRBD1. V was pared by 8 bases and J by 8 bases, with 7 bases of the junction left unmatched. The CDR3 consists of 12 residues. In germline, CDR1 is MNHEY, CDR2 SVGAGI.